This entry lists 20 T cell receptor beta chains sequenced from one sample in a study of CD8 T cells in ankylosing spondylitis. Using its own MiXCR run on the 5' RACE reads, TCRdb lists one record per CDR3 protein. The sample includes some 150,000 distinct CDR3 sequences, roughly 10% of them seen just once. Sequencing used blood, either unsorted or a sorted T cell fraction (not recorded which). Source of these receptors: a female donor with ankylosing spondylitis or in good health (not recorded which).

There are many counts of this clonotype. The V and J genes are TRBV28 and TRBJ1-1; possible D gene TRBD1, 5 bases. V was trimmed by 6 bases and J by 3 bases, leaving 20 bases between them. The CDR3 covers 16 residues. Germline V gene data show CDR1 as MDHEN and CDR2 as SYDVKM. The CDR3 is CASSPSGAGYDTEAFF. In nucleotides, the CDR3 is TGTGCCAGCAGCCCAAGTGGGGCGGGATACGACACTGAAGCTTTCTTT.

A word on this clonotype: Given a much more abundant clone one base away, this may be a read error. V and J are TRBV5-1 and TRBJ2-2; 7 bases line up with TRBD2. Germline CDR1 and CDR2: SGHRS and YFSETQ. There are 15 residues in the CDR3. The CDR3 is CANSLGGERTGELFF. Here the CDR3 DNA reads TGCGCCAACAGCTTGGGAGGGGAACGCACCGGGGAGCTGTTTTTT.

This clonotype has ten or more counts. At one of its ends the junction is not consistent with the germline gene, which may arise from a read error. The chain carries TRBV11-2 and TRBJ1-1; D is uncertain. The CDR3 runs to 13 residues. From germline, CDR1 is SGHAT and CDR2 FQNNGV. As DNA, the CDR3 is TGCGCCAGCAGCTTGCGGTTGAACACTGAAGCTTTCTTT. Translation gives CASSLRLNTEAFF.

This clonotype was seen ten or more times. The CDR3 sequence is CASSPGGQGNGYTF. As DNA, the CDR3 is TGCGCCAGCAGCCCGGGGGGCCAGGGAAATGGCTACACCTTC. The V call is TRBV5-1, the J call TRBJ1-2, with D perhaps matching TRBD1 (6 bases). Germline V gives CDR1 SGHRS, CDR2 YFSETQ. The CDR3 spans 14 residues. The V end was cut by 4 bases, the J end by 6 bases, with 16 bases between. The full variable domain, completed using reference TRBV5-1 and TRBJ1-2, is KAGVTQTPRYLIKTRGQQVTLSCSPISGHRSVSWYQQTPGQGLQFLFEYFSETQRNKGNFPGRFSGRQFSNSRSEMNVSTLELGDSALYLCASSPGGQGNGYTFGSGTRLTVV.

This clonotype was seen a single time. The chain links TRBV4-2 to TRBJ2-7, with D unclear. The germline V gene has CDR1 LGHNA and CDR2 YNFKEQ. With 4 bases removed from V and 6 bases from J, the gap between germline ends came to 13 bases. The CDR3 runs to 13 residues. CDR3 in DNA: TGTGCCAGCAGCCCCGGGCCGCCCTGCGAGCAGTACTTC. As protein: CASSPGPPCEQYF.

This clonotype was detected many times. This chain uses TRBV20-1 with TRBJ1-4, with 8 bases fitting TRBD1. The CDR3 runs 16 residues. Per germline, CDR1 DFQATT and CDR2 SNEGSKA (reference sequence). Trimming removed 6 bases from V and 2 bases from J; junction bases left unmatched: 11. The chain's CDR3 is CSAPPAGGVTNEKLFF. The CDR3 DNA reads TGCAGTGCCCCGCCGGCAGGGGGCGTCACTAATGAAAAACTGTTTTTT.

This clonotype was found many times. V usage is TRBV12-3 or TRBV12-4 and J usage is TRBJ2-1, with 10 bases identical to TRBD1. The CDR3 extends over 16 amino acids. With 5 bases clipped from V and 7 bases from J, the junction kept 11 bases outside the gene matches. This chain's CDR3 is CASSPGQGLFGNEQFF. The CDR3 DNA follows: TGTGCCAGCAGTCCGGGACAGGGGCTTTTCGGGAATGAGCAGTTCTTC.

This clonotype was recorded a few times. The V call is TRBV18, the J call TRBJ2-7; TRBD1 matches at 7 bases. The V segment lost 1 base and the J segment 4 bases; nucleotides outside the gene matches: 7. The germline V gene has CDR1 KGHSH and CDR2 LQKENI. The CDR3 contains 15 residues. CDR3 bases: TGTGCCAGCTCACCACGATCACAGGGGAGTTACGAGCAGTACTTC. Translation gives CASSPRSQGSYEQYF.

This rearrangement joins TRBV7-7 to TRBJ1-1, with TRBD1 as a possible D gene (6 bases). This CDR3 spans 13 amino acids. V lost 4 bases to trimming and J lost 3 bases, with 9 bases between them. In germline, CDR1 is SSHAT, CDR2 FNYEAQ (reference sequence). CDR3 sequence reads: CASSYRADTEAFF. Here the CDR3 DNA reads TGTGCCAGCAGCTACAGGGCTGACACTGAAGCTTTCTTT.

This clonotype was seen repeatedly, ten times or more. This chain links TRBV2 with TRBJ1-4, with 9 bases matching TRBD1. Germline V gene lookup returns CDR1 SNHLY and CDR2 FYNNEI. The length of the CDR3 is 13 residues. J was trimmed by 8 bases and V by 5 bases; bases with no gene match: 3. The CDR3 here is CASSNRGREKLFF. DNA of the CDR3: TGTGCCAGCAGTAACAGGGGGCGCGAAAAACTGTTTTTT.

In this sample, this clonotype turned up many times. The J gene is TRBJ2-5, the V gene TRBV20-1, with D hard to call. Germline V lookup: CDR1 DFQATT, CDR2 SNEGSKA (reference sequence). V was trimmed by 0 bases and J by 3 bases, leaving 11 bases between them. This CDR3 is built from 14 residues. CDR3: CSARDQQQEETQYF. Here the CDR3 DNA reads TGCAGTGCTAGAGATCAACAGCAAGAAGAGACCCAGTACTTC.

This clonotype was counted many times. The CDR3 protein is CASNLLFTDTQYF. CDR3 DNA: TGTGCCAGCAACCTTCTTTTCACAGATACGCAGTATTTT. The chain carries TRBV5-5 and TRBJ2-3; the D is unclear. Trimming shortened V by 6 bases and J by 2 bases, and 10 bases separated the two germline ends. This CDR3 comprises 13 residues. The germline gives CDR1 SGHKS, CDR2 YYEKEE (reference sequence).

This clonotype was recorded many times. The CDR3 sequence: CASSRLAGGLYQETQYF. DNA for the CDR3: TGTGCCAGCAGCCGACTAGCGGGGGGCCTCTACCAAGAGACCCAGTACTTC. The chain joins TRBV7-2 to TRBJ2-5; 13 nucleotides agree with TRBD2. V lost 5 bases to trimming and J lost 0 bases; unmatched junction nucleotides: 6. CDR1 SGHTA and CDR2 FQGNSA come from the germline V gene. This CDR3 contains 17 residues.

This clonotype has at least ten counts. The V gene is TRBV5-1, the J gene TRBJ2-4; D is uncertain. V was cut by 4 bases and J by 5 bases, with 13 bases left in between. Germline lookup yields CDR1 SGHRS and CDR2 YFSETQ. This CDR3 spans 14 amino acids. The CDR3 loop is CASSLYTEQNIQYF. CDR3 in DNA: TGCGCCAGCAGCCTCTACACAGAACAAAACATTCAGTACTTC. Full variable domain (outside the CDR3, taken from reference TRBV5-1 and TRBJ2-4): KAGVTQTPRYLIKTRGQQVTLSCSPISGHRSVSWYQQTPGQGLQFLFEYFSETQRNKGNFPGRFSGRQFSNSRSEMNVSTLELGDSALYLCASSLYTEQNIQYFGAGTRLSVL.

This clonotype was detected many times. The V and J genes are TRBV7-9 and TRBJ2-3; the match to TRBD2 covers 8 bases. J lost 1 base, V lost 3 bases, and 3 bases had no gene match. Per the germline V gene, CDR1 is SEHNR and CDR2 is FQNEAQ (reference sequence). The CDR3 contains 15 residues. The CDR3 sequence is CASSFPTSGTDTQYF. The DNA of the CDR3 is TGTGCCAGCAGCTTCCCGACTAGCGGCACAGATACGCAGTATTTT.

This clonotype was counted at least ten times. The V gene is TRBV20-1, the J gene TRBJ2-3; 9 nucleotides match TRBD2. Germline V gives CDR1 DFQATT, CDR2 SNEGSKA (reference sequence). The CDR3 spans 16 residues. The trim removed 0 bases at V and 7 bases at J, leaving 11 bases unmatched. CDR3 sequence (DNA): TGCAGTGCTAGAGATAGACTAGCGGAGGTCCAGAATACGCAGTATTTT. As protein: CSARDRLAEVQNTQYF.

The chain has TRBV7-9 and TRBJ2-2, with 9 bases lining up with TRBD1. The CDR3 is 15 amino acids. Losses at the gene ends were 7 bases for V and 5 bases for J; bases not matched to a gene: 8. CDR1 SEHNR and CDR2 FQNEAQ come from the germline V gene (reference sequence). DNA for the CDR3: TGTGCCAGCACCACAGGACAGGGGAAGACCGGGGAGCTGTTTTTT. Protein product: CASTTGQGKTGELFF. Combining the CDR3 with reference TRBV7-9 and TRBJ2-2 gives the whole variable domain DTGVSQNPRHKITKRGQNVTFRCDPISEHNRLYWYRQTLGQGPEFLTYFQNEAQLEKSRLLSDRFSAERPKGSFSTLEIQRTEQGDSAMYLCASTTGQGKTGELFFGEGSRLTVL.

This clonotype came up a few times. This sequence joins TRBV19 and TRBJ2-1, with 11 bases matching TRBD2. The CDR3 length is 15 residues. V gave up 4 bases and J gave up 11 bases; unmatched junction bases: 10. Germline CDR1 LNHDA, CDR2 SQIVND (reference sequence). CDR3 residues: CASSTNEGLAAQQFF. The CDR3, as DNA: TGTGCCAGTAGTACAAATGAGGGACTAGCGGCACAGCAGTTCTTC.

The J gene is TRBJ2-2, the V gene TRBV11-2, with D perhaps assigned TRBD1 or TRBD2 (5 bases each). Per the germline V gene, CDR1 is SGHAT and CDR2 is FQNNGV. V was trimmed by 2 bases and J by 1 base, leaving 14 bases between them. This CDR3 contains 17 residues. The CDR3 is CASSLSGASWNTGELFF. CDR3 in DNA: TGTGCCAGCAGCTTATCCGGGGCTTCTTGGAACACCGGGGAGCTGTTTTTT.

Ten or more counts support this clonotype. V is TRBV5-1 and J is TRBJ2-1; D gene ambiguous. The CDR3 sequence is 14 residues long. Looked up from germline, CDR1 is SGHRS and CDR2 is YFSETQ. V was trimmed by 1 base and J by 5 bases, leaving 10 bases between them. CDR3: CASSLYQNHNEQFF. The CDR3 DNA follows: TGCGCCAGCAGCTTGTACCAGAACCACAATGAGCAGTTCTTC.